This T cell receptor (beta chain) derives from a study of PD-L1 blockade in urothelial cancer. Turning to the study itself: Prior chemotherapy regimens per patient numbered 0 to 3. Median blood clonality was around 0.08, with tens of thousands of unique TCRs. Regarding the study as a whole: For durable-benefit patients, tumor-associated blood clones expanded more at 3 weeks.

Synthetic TCR analog templates were added to each PCR reaction. Repertoires were generated with immunoSEQ multiplex PCR, while TCRdb's copy carries only in-frame clones and drops some. The repertoire has 71,000 or so clones, less than 90% of them found once; the top ten carry around 3.3%. The ends were cut back, 4 bases at V and 5 bases at J, with 15 bases in the middle. The germline gives CDR1 SGDLS, CDR2 YYNGEE. This CDR3 is built from 15 residues. As for this clone: Its matching antigen is unknown.

The receptor's source is a man aged 55 to 70 with urothelial cancer. This chain links TRBV9 with TRBJ1-4; D might be TRBD1 (5 bases). The sequencing used PBMCs, collected around atezolizumab (anti-PD-L1) treatment. The CDR3 is CASSRAFGGNEKLFF. The CDR3 nucleotides read TGTGCCAGCAGCCGCGCCTTTGGGGGGAATGAAAAACTGTTTTTT. Full variable domain (remainder filled in from reference TRBV9 and TRBJ1-4): DSGVTQTPKHLITATGQRVTLRCSPRSGDLSVYWYQQSLDQGLQFLIQYYNGEERAKGNILERFSAQQFPDLHSELNLSSLELGDSALYFCASSRAFGGNEKLFFGSGTQLSVL.